The next 19 T cell receptor beta chains were all read from a single sample in a study of tumor-infiltrating lymphocytes in primary liver carcinoma. A primer matching the constant region was used to make TCR beta cDNA from 450 to 500 ng of total RNA. Slightly modified ARM-PCR, run as three nested multiplex PCR rounds, produced the TCR beta libraries. Two initial PCR rounds of about 11 cycles each paired TRBV1-TRBV30 forward primers with a C-beta reverse primer. TCRdb reanalysed the multiplex PCR reads using MiXCR and keeps one entry per CDR3 protein. The table shows approximately 300,000 distinct CDR3 sequences, with 65% occurring only once. The blood RNA (from unsorted whole blood) was obtained, and germline DNA was also extracted. Sequencing used peripheral blood. These TCRs come from a middle-aged man with primary liver carcinoma and hepatitis B virus infection.

Details on this clonotype: A much larger clone is a single base away; this may be a read error. The chain links TRBV30 to TRBJ1-2, with unresolved D. Germline loops: CDR1 GTSNPN, CDR2 SVGIG (reference sequence). V lost 2 bases, J lost 0 bases, and 13 bases lay in between. The CDR3 extends over 15 amino acids. The CDR3 region has the DNA TGTGCCTGGAGTATGATGGGTCTAGCTAACTATGGCTACACCTTC. Its translation: CAWSMMGLANYGYTF.

This rearrangement joins TRBV5-1 to TRBJ1-5; tentative D call: TRBD1 (6 bases). This CDR3 has 15 residues. Germline CDR1 is SGHRS and CDR2 is YFSETQ. The V and J ends lost 4 bases and 0 bases respectively, with 11 bases between them. Here the CDR3 DNA reads TGCGCCAGCAGCCCAGGGGCGAATAGCAATCAGCCCCAGCATTTT. Its translation is CASSPGANSNQPQHF.

Regarding this clonotype: A read error may be the cause here, since a much bigger clone is one base away. The V and J genes are TRBV6-5 and TRBJ2-7; D tentatively reads TRBD1 or TRBD2 (6 bases each). From germline, CDR1 is MNHEY and CDR2 SVGAGI. The CDR3 runs to 14 residues. CDR3 region: CAGSKLGGNYEQYF. The CDR3 DNA reads as TGTGCCGGCAGTAAACTAGGGGGGAACTACGAGCAGTACTTC.

This clonotype has a single count. The V gene is TRBV4-1, the J gene TRBJ1-1; D gene uncertain. CDR1 is MGHRA, CDR2 YSYEKL, per germline. This CDR3 is 14 amino acids long. V dropped 4 bases and J dropped 4 bases, with 13 bases sitting between them. Here the CDR3 DNA reads TGCGCCAGCAGCCTAGCTAGGGTGGGCACTGAAGCTTTCTTT. Its protein product is CASSLARVGTEAFF.

Points on this clonotype: The CDR3 does not end in the conserved phenylalanine or tryptophan, so this is likely a read error. No DNA is shown, since the ends of the CDR3 on it are uncertain; the CDR3 is the one TCRdb lists. This sequence joins TRBV28 and TRBJ2-1; the table's D call, TRBD1, has no DNA check behind it. Per the germline V gene, CDR1 is MDHEN and CDR2 is SYDVKM. The CDR3 adds up to 12 amino acids, both ends counted. This chain's CDR3 is CASSQGEREQLI.

This chain joins TRBV7-9 and TRBJ2-2, with 10 bases identical to TRBD1. Germline V CDR1 and CDR2: SEHNR, FQNEAQ (reference sequence). The CDR3 contains 15 residues. V shed 6 bases, J shed 7 bases, and the junction held 8 bases outside the gene matches. CDR3 in DNA: TGTGCCAGCAGGCCTGGACAGGGGGGGATCGGGGAGCTGTTTTTT. This encodes CASRPGQGGIGELFF.

On this clonotype: One base away lies a much larger clone, so this may be a sequencing read error. The chain joins TRBV6-1 to TRBJ2-3; 9 bases align to TRBD1. Germline V CDR1 and CDR2: MNHNS, SASEGT. This CDR3 spans 13 amino acids. The V segment lost 7 bases and the J segment 5 bases; nucleotides outside the gene matches: 4. The CDR3 protein is CASIVTGGDTQYF. Here the CDR3 DNA reads TGTGCCAGCATAGTGACAGGGGGAGATACGCAGTATTTT.

This clonotype was recorded at least ten times. The chain recombines TRBV6-2 or TRBV6-3 with TRBJ1-2; 9 positions agree with TRBD1. The CDR3 is made up of 18 amino acids. Germline assignment: CDR1 MNHEY and CDR2 SVGEGT. With 10 bases clipped from V and 6 bases from J, the junction kept 24 bases outside the gene matches. For the CDR3, the DNA is TGTGCCACCAATCCTTTCCCCGGGACAGGGAAGTTTCGGGATGGCTACACCTTC. It yields the protein CATNPFPGTGKFRDGYTF.

Points on this clonotype: The junction departs from germline at one end; a sequencing error may be responsible. The gene calls are TRBV6-1 and TRBJ2-1; 14 nucleotides align to TRBD2. CDR1 is MNHNS, CDR2 SASEGT, per germline. This CDR3 region has 16 residues. The CDR3 reads CVSSEWGLAGAHEQFF. CDR3 in DNA: TGTGTCAGCAGTGAATGGGGACTAGCGGGAGCCCATGAGCAGTTCTTC.

The V call is TRBV6-6, the J call TRBJ1-2; D perhaps matches TRBD1 (5 bases). Per the germline V gene, CDR1 is MNHNY and CDR2 is SVGAGI (reference sequence). The CDR3 runs 14 residues. Trimming took off 7 bases at V and 1 base at J, with 13 bases between the two ends. The CDR3 DNA sequence: TGTGCCAGCACCCTCATGACAGTTAACTATGGCTACACCTTC. Translation gives CASTLMTVNYGYTF.

To note about this clonotype: A much larger clonotype is one base distant, so this may be a read error. The chain employs TRBV6-5 and TRBJ2-3; TRBD2 matches 11 bases. J was trimmed by 1 base and V by 8 bases; bases with no gene match: 8. The CDR3 is made up of 16 amino acids. CDR1 is MNHEY, CDR2 SVGAGI, per germline. The chain's CDR3 is CASGPSSGRGTDTQYF. CDR3 DNA sequence: TGTGCCAGCGGCCCTAGTAGCGGGAGGGGCACAGATACGCAGTATTTT.

The chain uses TRBV5-1 and TRBJ2-5, with D tentatively TRBD2 (6 bases). The CDR3 contains 11 residues. Germline CDR1 SGHRS, CDR2 YFSETQ. The CDR3 DNA reads TGCGCGGGAGAGGGAGGAGAGACCCAGTACTTC. This sequence encodes CAGEGGETQYF.

As to this clonotype: A single base separates this from a much larger clone, so it may be a read error. Likely a read error: the CDR3 ends without its conserved phenylalanine or tryptophan. The CDR3 reads CASGREDTQYY. CDR3 DNA: TGTGCCAGTGGGCGGGAGGATACGCAGTATTAT. J is TRBJ2-3 and V is TRBV6-6, with TRBD2 matching 7 bases. With 9 bases clipped from V and 6 bases from J, the junction kept 3 bases outside the gene matches. The CDR3 consists of 11 residues. Per germline, CDR1 MNHNY and CDR2 SVGAGI (reference sequence).

The sample holds many counts of this clonotype. The rearrangement links TRBV5-6 to TRBJ2-7; D is ambiguous. This CDR3 is 12 amino acids long. Between the trimmed V and J ends, which lost 1 base and 7 bases, there was a span of 9 bases. Germline CDR1 and CDR2: SGHDT and YYEEEE. CDR3 sequence (DNA): TGTGCCAGCAGCTTGACTGAAAGGGAGCAGTACTTC. Its protein product is CASSLTEREQYF.

This clonotype has just a few counts. The CDR3 is CASSGTIRYEQYF. CDR3 coding DNA: TGTGCCAGCAGCGGGACTATCCGCTACGAGCAGTACTTC. The chain has TRBV28 and TRBJ2-7; 7 nucleotides match TRBD2. The CDR3 totals 13 residues. J lost 3 bases, V lost 6 bases, and 5 bases had no gene match. CDR1 is MDHEN and CDR2 is SYDVKM in the germline V gene.

A note on this clonotype: This clone may be a read error of a much larger clone one base away. The chain links TRBV5-6 to TRBJ2-1; 7 bases fit TRBD2. The V gene's germline CDR1 is SGHDT and CDR2 YYEEEE. The CDR3 length is 15 residues. In nucleotides, the CDR3 is TGTGCCAGAAGCTTGGCGGGAGTAACCTACAATGAGCAGTTCTTC. It specifies CARSLAGVTYNEQFF.

The chain uses TRBV5-4 and TRBJ1-6; possibly TRBD1 for D (5 bases). Germline lookup yields CDR1 SGHNT and CDR2 YYREEE (reference sequence). CDR3 length: 14 amino acids. Trimming cost V 4 bases and J 7 bases, with 12 bases left between them. DNA of the CDR3: TGTGCCAGCAGCATGGCGGGGGGGAATTCACCCCTCCACTTT. Residues: CASSMAGGNSPLHF.

Only a few counts were recorded for this clonotype. The chain employs TRBV5-5 and TRBJ2-7; weak D call: TRBD2 (6 bases). Trimming removed 4 bases from V and 1 base from J, with 15 bases in between. Germline loops: CDR1 SGHKS, CDR2 YYEKEE (reference sequence). The CDR3 contains 15 residues. CDR3 region: CASSPEGAGSYEQYF. The CDR3 DNA reads as TGTGCCAGCAGCCCCGAAGGGGCGGGATCCTACGAGCAGTACTTC. Filled out from reference TRBV5-5 and TRBJ2-7, the complete variable domain reads DAGVTQSPTHLIKTRGQQVTLRCSPISGHKSVSWYQQVLGQGPQFIFQYYEKEERGRGNFPDRFSARQFPNYSSELNVNALLLGDSALYLCASSPEGAGSYEQYFGPGTRLTVT.

Of note for this clonotype: The conserved closing phenylalanine or tryptophan is absent in this CDR3, likely reflecting a read error. The chain is built from TRBV5-6 and TRBJ2-7, with D possibly being TRBD1 (5 bases). CDR3 length: 14 amino acids. Germline values: CDR1 SGHDT, CDR2 YYEEEE. The V and J ends lost 3 bases and 1 base respectively, with 11 bases between them. The CDR3 reads CASSSDKGSYEQYI. CDR3 DNA: TGTGCCAGCAGCTCGGACAAGGGATCCTACGAGCAGTACATC.